The 26 T cell receptor beta chains listed next were all sequenced from one sample in a study of T cell repertoires in breast cancer. During the second nested PCR, blocking oligonucleotides suppressed genes that were not paired. MiXCR was run by TCRdb on the emulsion pairing reads, yielding one entry per CDR3 protein. The sample holds about 380 distinct CDR3 sequences; roughly 50% are singletons and the top ten take approximately 87%. Paired alpha-beta TCRs of CD8+ T cells were analyzed by expanded emulsion RT-PCR. Sequencing input: CD8+ T cells. The receptors were sampled from a pool of human donors with breast cancer or a healthy control (not recorded which).

By proportion, this clonotype is hyperexpanded. The DNA of the CDR3 is TGTGCCAGCAGTCCACGGACAGGGGGCTCCTATGGCTACACCTTC. Translated: CASSPRTGGSYGYTF. This chain joins TRBV6-8 and TRBJ1-2, with 11 positions matching TRBD1. Trimming removed 5 bases from V and 4 bases from J; junction bases left unmatched: 6. The CDR3 has 15 amino acids. Germline V gives CDR1 MNHGY, CDR2 SAAAGT.

By proportion, this clonotype is medium-sized. The chain combines TRBV7-2 with TRBJ2-3; no clear D. The V gene's germline CDR1 is SGHTA and CDR2 FQGNSA. The CDR3 has 14 residues. V lost 5 bases to trimming and J lost 2 bases, with 11 bases between them. CDR3 sequence: CASSRAPHTDTQYF. The CDR3 nucleotides are TGTGCCAGCAGCCGGGCCCCCCACACAGATACGCAGTATTTT.

By proportion, this clonotype is medium-sized. V is TRBV7-2 and J is TRBJ1-1; the match to TRBD1 covers 9 bases. V was clipped by 5 bases and J by 3 bases; unmatched bases: 7. CDR3 length equals 15 residues. Germline-derived CDR1 and CDR2 are SGHTA and FQGNSA. The CDR3 spells CASSPRTGADTEAFF. DNA of the CDR3: TGTGCCAGCAGCCCGCGGACAGGGGCAGACACTGAAGCTTTCTTT.

This clonotype is large. The junction and the germline gene differ at one end; a read error may be behind it. The chain carries TRBV6-1 and TRBJ1-5; possible D gene TRBD1, 6 bases. The CDR3 has 16 residues. In germline, CDR1 is MNHNS, CDR2 SASEGT. CDR3 region: CASSPRGDGDNQPQHF. For the CDR3, the DNA is TGTGCCAGCAGTCCGAGGGGGGATGGGGACAATCAGCCTCAGCATTTT.

A note on this clonotype: A much larger clone is a single base away; this may be a read error. The chain couples TRBV7-3 to TRBJ2-2, with D perhaps matching TRBD2 (6 bases). This CDR3 is 15 amino acids long. Germline V CDR1 and CDR2: SGHTA, FQGTGA. V was shortened by 5 bases and J by 5 bases, with 15 bases between the two germline ends. Written as DNA, the CDR3 is TGTGCCAGCAGCACACCTAGCGAGGAAACCGGGGAGCTGTTTTTT. Translation gives CASSTPSEETGELFF.

This chain uses TRBV5-6 with TRBJ1-5; unclear D gene. Trimming shortened V by 0 bases and J by 5 bases, and 3 bases separated the two germline ends. Germline loops: CDR1 SGHDT, CDR2 YYEEEE. The CDR3 runs to 12 residues. The CDR3 sequence: CASSLGDQPQHF. The CDR3 coding sequence is TGTGCCAGCAGCTTGGGTGATCAGCCCCAGCATTTT.

As for this clonotype: A read error may produce the germline difference seen at one junction end. J is TRBJ2-1 and V is TRBV6-6; 8 nucleotides align to TRBD2. The CDR3 runs 14 residues. Germline CDR1 and CDR2: MNHNY and SVGAGI (reference sequence). The CDR3 DNA sequence: TGTGACAGCAACGGGAGGGCCATTCCCAATGAGCAGTTCTTC. Protein sequence: CDSNGRAIPNEQFF.

A remark on this clonotype: A much bigger clone sits one base away, suggesting this may be a read error. The V and J genes are TRBV7-6 and TRBJ2-2, with TRBD2 as a possible D gene (5 bases). The CDR3 is 12 amino acids. Germline V gene lookup returns CDR1 SGHVS and CDR2 FNYEAQ. The CDR3 DNA follows: TGTGCCAGCAGCGTAAAGATCGGGGAGCGGTTTTTT. Translating gives CASSVKIGERFF.

As concerns this clonotype: No conserved phenylalanine or tryptophan is present at the end of the CDR3, so a read error is the likely explanation. The DNA is left out, because the CDR3 cannot be placed on it with certainty; the CDR3 is given as TCRdb lists it. The chain employs TRBV7-3 and TRBJ1-1; the DNA was not used to check the table's D call, TRBD1. The CDR3 length equals 15 residues, ends included. Germline-derived CDR1 and CDR2 are SGHTA and FQGTGA. The CDR3 sequence is CASSLTGGMNTEAFG.

The CDR3 DNA reads TGTGCCAGCAGCGTAAGCTTGAGGGGGGCTGAACCTAGCACAGATACGCAGTATTTT. Translated: CASSVSLRGAEPSTDTQYF. This chain links TRBV9 with TRBJ2-3; possibly TRBD1 or TRBD2 for D (6 bases each). Trimming left V 1 base short and J 0 bases short, with 21 bases between. The CDR3 contains 19 residues. Germline V gene sequence: CDR1 SGDLS, CDR2 YYNGEE.

As regards this clonotype: Here the CDR3 omits its conserved ending phenylalanine or tryptophan, so a read error is the likely source. It is unclear where the CDR3 begins or ends on the DNA, so no DNA is shown, and the CDR3 is as TCRdb lists it. This chain uses TRBV7-3 with TRBJ1-1; the table's D gene call, TRBD1, was not cross checked with the DNA. CDR1 is SGHTA, CDR2 FQGTGA, per germline. The CDR3 sequence runs 15 residues, both termini included. CDR3 residues: CASSVTGGMNTEAGG.

This clonotype was seen ten or more times. This rearrangement joins TRBV6-5 to TRBJ2-7; 10 positions agree with TRBD1. Germline loops: CDR1 MNHEY, CDR2 SVGAGI. This CDR3 has 14 residues. After removal of 1 base from V and 3 bases from J, the junction contained 0 bases not matched to a gene. The CDR3 loop is CASSYWTGGYEQYF. The CDR3, as DNA: TGTGCCAGCAGTTACTGGACAGGGGGCTACGAGCAGTACTTC.

The chain employs TRBV7-6 and TRBJ2-7; TRBD1 aligns across 8 bases. This CDR3 contains 12 residues. CDR1 SGHVS and CDR2 FNYEAQ come from the germline V gene. V dropped 5 bases and J dropped 7; count of bases not matched to a gene: 4. The CDR3: CASSRQGNEQYF. DNA of the CDR3: TGTGCCAGCAGCCGACAGGGGAATGAGCAGTACTTC.

This clonotype was observed a few times. This chain joins TRBV6-5 and TRBJ2-7; 9 positions agree with TRBD1. The CDR3 covers 17 residues. Germline V gene lookup returns CDR1 MNHEY and CDR2 SVGAGI. The ends lost 6 bases at V and 7 bases at J; junction bases unmatched: 19. The CDR3 DNA follows: TGTGCCAGCAGAACCACAGATCCGGGACAGGGTCCCGGAGAGCAGTACTTC. Its translation: CASRTTDPGQGPGEQYF.

This clonotype was picked up one time. This sequence may be a read error, since a much larger clone differs from it by one base. The V gene is TRBV7-2, the J gene TRBJ2-1, with D possibly TRBD1 on 5 matching bases. Germline CDR1 SGHTA, CDR2 FQGNSA. The CDR3 is 14 residues long. CDR3 bases: TGTGCCAGCAGCGACAGCCCCTCCTACGATGAGCAGTTCTTC. Protein sequence: CASSDSPSYDEQFF.

The chain links TRBV7-2 to TRBJ2-5, with 7 bases aligning to TRBD2. The CDR3 has 18 amino acids. Trimming took 5 bases from V and 5 from J; bases not matched to a gene: 20. Germline V gene lookup returns CDR1 SGHTA and CDR2 FQGNSA. The CDR3 sequence is CASSGPGRPAGYLETQYF. CDR3 bases: TGTGCCAGCAGCGGTCCCGGGCGGCCAGCGGGGTATCTTGAGACCCAGTACTTC. The full variable domain, with the rest looked up from reference TRBV7-2 and TRBJ2-5, is GAGVSQSPSNKVTEKGKDVELRCDPISGHTALYWYRQSLGQGLEFLIYFQGNSAPDKSGLPSDRFSAERTGGSVSTLTIQRTQQEDSAVYLCASSGPGRPAGYLETQYFGPGTRLLVL.

This rearrangement joins TRBV6-8 to TRBJ1-2; no definite D call. The CDR3 consists of 12 residues. V gave up 6 bases and J gave up 5 bases, with 10 bases separating them. The germline CDR1 and CDR2 sequences are MNHGY and SAAAGT. The CDR3: CASSPDGYGYTF. CDR3 DNA sequence: TGTGCCAGCAGCCCCGACGGATATGGCTACACCTTC.

The chain couples TRBV28 to TRBJ2-7, with D perhaps matching TRBD1 or TRBD2 (5 bases each). Trimming took 10 bases from V and 4 from J, leaving 14 bases between them. The CDR3 loop spans 12 amino acids. Germline V gene data show CDR1 as MDHEN and CDR2 as SYDVKM. CDR3 sequence: CATRSGLYEQYF. CDR3 in DNA: TGTGCCACCCGCTCGGGGCTGTACGAGCAGTACTTC.

With respect to this clonotype: Its ends do not fully match the called genes, so a read error is possible. V is TRBV6-5 and J is TRBJ2-1; TRBD1 might be the D (5 bases). The CDR3 consists of 13 residues. The germline V gene encodes CDR1 MNHEY and CDR2 SVGAGI. The CDR3 sequence: CASSDSEDKEQFF. CDR3 sequence (DNA): TGTGCCAGCAGTGACTCAGAGGACAAGGAGCAGTTCTTC.

This clonotype is judged medium-sized (0.01 to 0.1%). Being one base from a much bigger clone, this may be a read error. The chain joins TRBV6-1 to TRBJ1-5, with a tentative D call TRBD1 (6 bases). This CDR3 has 16 residues. Per the germline V gene, CDR1 is MNHNS and CDR2 is SASEGT. The CDR3 loop reads CASSPRGEGDNQPQHF. The CDR3 coding sequence is TGTGCCAGCAGTCCGAGGGGGGAGGGGGACAATCAGCCTCAGCATTTT.

Remarks on this clonotype: One base away lies a much larger clone, so this may be a sequencing read error. It is likely a read error, because the conserved phenylalanine at the end of the CDR3 is missing. The chain recombines TRBV28 with TRBJ2-7; TRBD1 might be the D (6 bases). Trimming pared 6 bases from V and 0 bases from J, leaving 15 bases between. The CDR3 contains 15 residues. Looked up from germline, CDR1 is MDHEN and CDR2 is SYDVKM. The CDR3 sequence: CASSFAMDSSYEQYL. Here the CDR3 DNA reads TGTGCCAGCAGCTTCGCTATGGACAGCTCCTACGAGCAGTACCTC.

In its sample, this clonotype was seen many times. The chain uses TRBV7-2 and TRBJ2-1; TRBD2 aligns across 8 bases. Germline CDR1 SGHTA, CDR2 FQGNSA. This CDR3 contains 16 residues. J was trimmed by 7 bases and V by 3 bases; bases with no gene match: 11. The CDR3 here is CASSFWRGAIWNEQFF. CDR3 coding DNA: TGTGCCAGCAGCTTTTGGCGGGGGGCTATTTGGAATGAGCAGTTCTTC.

This clonotype is labeled medium-sized (0.01 to 0.1%). This chain joins TRBV6-6 and TRBJ2-1; D is possibly TRBD1 (5 bases). Between the trimmed V and J ends, which lost 0 bases and 2 bases, there was a span of 11 bases. CDR1 and CDR2 from the germline V gene are MNHNY and SVGAGI (reference sequence). This CDR3 spans 16 amino acids. The CDR3 DNA reads TGTGCCAGCAGTTACTCGGCCAGGGAAGCCTACAATGAGCAGTTCTTC. Amino acids: CASSYSAREAYNEQFF.

As for this clonotype: One end of the junction is discordant with germline, which a read error may explain. The V and J genes are TRBV7-2 and TRBJ1-3, with D possibly being TRBD1 (6 bases). The CDR3 length is 14 residues. Germline V gene sequence: CDR1 SGHTA, CDR2 FQGNSA. CDR3 protein: CASRSTGSGNTMYF. The CDR3 nucleotides are TGTGCCAGTAGGTCGACAGGCTCGGGAAACACCATGTATTTT.

This clonotype is categorized as medium-sized. The rearrangement joins TRBV7-3 to TRBJ1-2, with D possibly TRBD1 on 5 matching bases. This CDR3 spans 13 amino acids. Germline CDR1 SGHTA, CDR2 FQGTGA. Trimming stripped 1 base from V and 4 bases from J, with 7 bases between. The CDR3 spells CASSLNGGYGYTF. CDR3 sequence (DNA): TGTGCCAGCAGCTTAAACGGGGGCTATGGCTACACCTTC.

Note on this clonotype: Given the absence of the conserved phenylalanine or tryptophan at the CDR3 end, a read error is likely. No DNA is shown, since the ends of the CDR3 on it are uncertain; the CDR3 is the one TCRdb lists. The V gene is TRBV7-3, the J gene TRBJ1-1; the D call of TRBD1 is as the table states it, not checked on the DNA. CDR1 is SGHTA, CDR2 FQGTGA, per germline. The CDR3 has 15 residues if both end residues are counted. CDR3 in amino acids: CASSLTGDMNTEAFG.